This T cell receptor beta chain stems from a study of blood T cell repertoires in COVID-19. Looking at the study overall: Sites in the United States, Italy and Spain provided acute and convalescent COVID-19 samples. PBMCs, B-cell-depleted T cells, or T cells were the source of the cDNA or gDNA that made up the material.

V lost 10 bases and J 3 bases, leaving 22 bases between the germline ends. Germline V gives CDR1 MNHEY, CDR2 SMNVEV (reference sequence). There are 15 residues in the CDR3. Original analysis: Reference gene primer amplification gave estimated nucleated cell counts. The protocol was immunoSEQ multiplex PCR, while the TCRdb copy is restricted to in-frame clones and leaves out a portion. From that table come the V and J calls and clone size; the DNA was used to work out D and trimming. The sample has tens of thousands of clones, about nine tenths seen once. Input material: peripheral blood. This TCR was sampled from a male donor with acute or convalescent COVID-19. The gene calls are TRBV27 and TRBJ2-7, with D perhaps TRBD1 (6 bases). Here the CDR3 DNA reads TGTGCCATCCAAACCCGGGACATTTCTGACTACGAGCAGTACTTC. This gives the protein CAIQTRDISDYEQYF.